This passage covers 14 T cell receptor beta chains from one sample sequenced in a study of tissue T cells after allogeneic stem cell transplantation. The time point is: mouse harvest day 14 after allogeneic transplant. Mouse grafts combined 10^7 T-cell-depleted bone marrow cells with 10^6 splenic CD5+ T cells. Only in-frame clones appear in the TCRdb table, and some are missing; sequencing was by immunoSEQ multiplex PCR. The repertoire holds over 7,000 clones, with approximately 40% as singletons. Input material: skin. These receptor sequences come from a female BALB/c mouse given C57BL/6 T cells with graft-versus-host disease after an allogeneic hematopoietic cell transplant.

This clone turned up a few times. Gene names and germline match the mouse. The read gets to within 1 residue of the CDR3 end, and the germline J gene fills in the rest. V and J are TRBV23 and TRBJ2-5; no check of the table's D call, TRBD1, against the DNA was made. CDR3 length equals 15 residues. Germline lookup yields CDR1 KGHTA and CDR2 FQNQQP. The CDR3 sequence: CSSSLRDSNQDTQYF. Incomplete CDR3 DNA: TGCTCCAGCAGTCTCCGGGACAGTAACCAAGACACCCAGTAC.

About this clone itself: The gene names given are mouse names. The read stops 1 residue short of the end of the CDR3; the missing end is completed from the germline J gene. The chain joins TRBV12-2 to TRBJ2-3; no reliable D call. The V and J ends lost 1 base and 0 bases respectively, with 4 bases between them. The germline gives CDR1 SGHLS, CDR2 HYDKME. This CDR3 comprises 13 residues. The chain's CDR3 is CASSLESAETLYF. The DNA read from the CDR3 is TGTGCCAGCTCTCTGGAGAGTGCAGAAACGCTGTAT.

In its sample, this clone was seen a few times. Germline and genes: mouse. The CDR3 end lies 1 residue beyond the end of the read and is filled in from the germline J gene. This sequence joins TRBV23 and TRBJ1-2; the D call in the table, TRBD1, was not verified against the DNA. The CDR3 extends over 13 amino acids. Germline V gene data show CDR1 as KGHTA and CDR2 as FQNQQP. CDR3: CSSSRQGNSDYTF. The covered CDR3 bases are TGCTCCAGCAGTCGACAGGGGAACTCCGACTACACC.

This clone is categorized as large. Germline and genes: mouse. The sequence runs out 1 residue before the end of the CDR3; the remainder is reconstructed from the germline J gene. This chain connects TRBV29 to TRBJ1-5; D possibly corresponds to TRBD1 (6 bases). This CDR3 has 13 amino acids. Between the trimmed V and J ends, which lost 3 bases and 7 bases, there was a span of 10 bases. CDR1 MSHET and CDR2 SYDVDS come from the germline V gene. Incomplete CDR3 DNA: TGTGCTAGCAGTTTCCCGGGACAACAGGCTCCGCTT. Translating gives CASSFPGQQAPL. The entire CDR3 is CASSFPGQQAPLF.

About this clone itself: Gene names are mouse gene names. The read halts 1 residue ahead of the CDR3 end, with the missing end drawn from the germline J gene. V is TRBV16 and J is TRBJ1-1; D gene uncertain. The CDR3 is made up of 14 amino acids. CDR1 is SGHSA, CDR2 FRNQAP, per germline. V shed 4 bases and J shed 0 bases, with 9 bases lying between them. The chain's CDR3 is CASSSSGTNTEVFF. CDR3 DNA, as far as it was read: TGTGCAAGCAGCTCCTCCGGGACAAACACAGAAGTCTTC.

Of note for this clone: The gene names here belong to mouse. The sequence runs out 1 residue before the end of the CDR3; the remainder is reconstructed from the germline J gene. J is TRBJ2-5 and V is TRBV12-2; TRBD2 matches at 10 bases. The CDR3 consists of 15 residues. V dropped 3 bases and J dropped 2; count of bases not matched to a gene: 4. The germline CDR1 and CDR2 sequences are SGHLS and HYDKME. Partial CDR3 DNA: TGTGCCAGCTCTTACCGGGACTGGGGCCAAGACACCCAGTAC. Protein: CASSYRDWGQDTQY. The full CDR3 reads CASSYRDWGQDTQYF. Full variable domain (remainder filled in from reference TRBV12-2 and TRBJ2-5): NSGVVQSPRYIIKGKGERSILKCIPISGHLSVAWYQQTQGQELKFFIQHYDKMERDKGNLPSRFSVQQFDDYHSEMNMSALELEDSAVYFCASSYRDWGQDTQYFGPGTRLLVL.

Comment on this clone: Possible read error: a much larger clone is one base away. The genes are named according to mouse. The CDR3 end is not reached by the read, which stops 1 residue before it; the germline J gene fills it in. The sample holds other DNA sequences that translate to the same CDR3. The chain is built from TRBV26 and TRBJ1-2; no reliable D call. Trimming pared 6 bases from V and 0 bases from J, leaving 8 bases between. Germline assignment: CDR1 KGHPV and CDR2 FQNQEV (reference sequence). The CDR3 is 13 residues long. The CDR3 bases that were read are TGTGCCAGCAGACGAACAACAAACTCCGACTACACC. It codes for CASRRTTNSDYT. The whole CDR3 protein is CASRRTTNSDYTF.

On this clone itself: Any gene name here is a mouse gene name. The CDR3 end falls 1 residue outside the read, so it is completed with the germline J gene. This sequence joins TRBV26 and TRBJ1-3, with TRBD1 matching over 10 bases. Germline lookup yields CDR1 KGHPV and CDR2 FQNQEV (reference sequence). The CDR3 is made up of 14 amino acids. V dropped 6 bases and J dropped 2; count of bases not matched to a gene: 1. The CDR3 protein is CASRGTGAGNTLYF. The CDR3 bases that were read are TGTGCCAGCAGGGGGACAGGGGCTGGAAATACGCTCTAT.

As to this clone: All gene names here are mouse names. The sequenced fragment ends 1 residue before the CDR3 boundary, so the rest is inferred from the germline J gene. The chain recombines TRBV13-2 with TRBJ2-7; D not resolved. The CDR3 covers 12 residues. V shed 0 bases and J shed 6 bases, with 7 bases lying between them. Germline V gives CDR1 NNHNN, CDR2 SYGAGS (reference sequence). The CDR3 reads CASGDGIFEQYF. The CDR3 bases that were read are TGTGCCAGCGGTGATGGAATTTTTGAACAGTAC.

Details on this clone: Mouse names are used for the genes. Read sequence stops 1 residue before the CDR3 end, and the germline J gene provides the missing end. This chain connects TRBV26 to TRBJ2-5, with D perhaps TRBD1 or TRBD2 (5 bases each). CDR1 KGHPV and CDR2 FQNQEV come from the germline V gene (reference sequence). V gave up 5 bases and J gave up 3 bases, with 12 bases separating them. This CDR3 has 14 amino acids. The CDR3 sequence: CASSFRDGQDTQYF. The DNA read from the CDR3 is TGTGCCAGCAGTTTCCGGGACGGGCAAGACACCCAGTAC.

This clone has a handful of counts. The gene names given are mouse names. The DNA read from the CDR3 is TGTGCCAGCGGTGATGCCCCGAGGGGGAACACAGAAGTCTTC. It specifies CASGDAPRGNTEVF. The CDR3 reads in full as CASGDAPRGNTEVFF. J is TRBJ1-1 and V is TRBV13-2; tentatively, D is TRBD1 (5 bases). The read falls 1 residue short of the CDR3 end, and the missing part is taken from the germline J gene. Germline V gene data show CDR1 as NNHNN and CDR2 as SYGAGS (reference sequence). This CDR3 contains 15 residues. V was trimmed by 0 bases and J by 1 base, leaving 10 bases between them.

This clone was seen more than once but under ten times. The listed genes are named as in mouse. The read ends 1 residue shy of where the CDR3 ends; the end is completed using the germline J gene. The chain employs TRBV14 and TRBJ2-3; D is unclear. This CDR3 spans 12 amino acids. Germline assignment: CDR1 SGHDT and CDR2 FRDEAV. V lost 5 bases to trimming and J lost 0 bases, with 4 bases between them. CDR3 DNA, as far as it was read: TGTGCCAGCAGAGACAGTGCAGAAACGCTGTAT. This codes for CASRDSAETLY. The entire CDR3 reads CASRDSAETLYF. The full variable domain, in which reference TRBV14 and TRBJ2-3 provide the parts outside the CDR3, is EAGVTQSPRYAVLQEGQAVSFWCDPISGHDTLYWYQQPRDQGPQLLVYFRDEAVIDNSQLPSDRFSAVRPKGTNSTLKIQSAKQGDTATYLCASRDSAETLYFGSGTRLTVL.

A word on this clone: Germline and genes here are mouse. The read halts 1 residue ahead of the CDR3 end, with the missing end drawn from the germline J gene. The chain has TRBV26 and TRBJ2-4, with TRBD2 matching 8 bases. The CDR3 has 16 amino acids. V gave up 0 bases and J gave up 0 bases; unmatched junction bases: 2. The germline gives CDR1 KGHPV, CDR2 FQNQEV (reference sequence). The CDR3 is CASSLSWGASQNTLYF. CDR3 DNA, as far as it was read: TGTGCCAGCAGTCTGTCCTGGGGGGCTAGTCAAAACACCTTGTAC.

About this clone itself: The listed genes are named as in mouse. The DNA ends 1 residue before the CDR3 does, and the rest of the CDR3 is filled in from the germline J gene. This rearrangement joins TRBV26 to TRBJ2-2, with 10 bases lining up with TRBD2. Per germline, CDR1 KGHPV and CDR2 FQNQEV (reference sequence). The CDR3 extends over 16 amino acids. The trim removed 2 bases at V and 0 bases at J, leaving 0 bases unmatched. The CDR3 loop is CASSLGLGANTGQLYF. The CDR3 bases that were read are TGTGCCAGCAGTCTGGGACTGGGGGCAAACACCGGGCAGCTCTAC.